A single sample is the source of the 8 T cell receptor beta chains below, sequenced in a study of shared clonotypes between healthy human individuals. TCRdb keeps only in-frame clones here, not all; method: immunoSEQ multiplex PCR. The repertoire consists of about 2.3 million clones, with under 95% occurring once and the leading ten covering roughly 0.34%. The sequencing sample was made of naive CD4+ T cells from PBMCs. The subset is: CD45RA+ positively selected. These receptors originate from a man aged 18 to 30 in good health. Some clones in this sample may be carry-over from other donors' samples.

The V call is TRBV7-9, the J call TRBJ2-1; D not certain. Trimming removed 7 bases from V and 2 bases from J, with 24 bases in between. In germline, CDR1 is SEHNR, CDR2 FQNEAQ (reference sequence). The CDR3 sequence is 18 residues long. The CDR3 region has the DNA TGTGCCAGCACCCCCACGGCAGTTCGCCTATCCCCCTACAATGAGCAGTTCTTC. The encoded protein is CASTPTAVRLSPYNEQFF.

CDR3 loop: CASSTSGAETQYF. In DNA, the CDR3 is TGTGCCAGCAGCACGAGCGGGGCTGAGACCCAGTACTTC. This chain joins TRBV9 and TRBJ2-5; 7 bases line up with TRBD2. Germline V gene lookup returns CDR1 SGDLS and CDR2 YYNGEE. The CDR3 totals 13 residues. The V and J ends lost 4 bases and 5 bases, in that order; junction bases with no gene match: 5.

In regard to this clone: The sample carries other DNA sequences with the same CDR3. The CDR3 is CASSLGAANTEAFF. CDR3 bases: TGTGCCAGCAGCTTAGGAGCAGCGAACACTGAAGCTTTCTTT. The V and J genes are TRBV7-2 and TRBJ1-1; no definite D call. Per germline, CDR1 SGHTA and CDR2 FQGNSA. Trimming removed 1 base at V and 1 base at J, with 7 bases between. The CDR3 has 14 residues.

The chain is built from TRBV28 and TRBJ2-2; D call uncertain. The CDR3 covers 16 residues. V was cut by 3 bases and J by 0 bases, with 11 bases left in between. Germline CDR1 MDHEN, CDR2 SYDVKM. CDR3 residues: CASSFLISANTGELFF. In DNA form, the CDR3 reads TGTGCCAGCAGTTTTCTGATTAGTGCGAACACCGGGGAGCTGTTTTTT.

This chain uses TRBV6-6 with TRBJ2-6, with 8 bases that match TRBD1. V trimming: 7 bases; J trimming: 1 base; junction bases outside the gene matches: 6. Germline CDR1 reads MNHNY; CDR2 reads SVGAGI (reference sequence). CDR3 length: 16 residues. The CDR3 sequence: CASNGQGRSGANVLTF. The DNA of the CDR3 is TGTGCCAGCAACGGACAGGGACGATCTGGGGCCAACGTCCTGACTTTC.

The chain uses TRBV9 and TRBJ1-5; D unresolved. V lost 0 bases, J lost 9 bases, and 10 bases lay in between. This CDR3 has 13 residues. The germline CDR1 and CDR2 sequences are SGDLS and YYNGEE. CDR3 region: CASSVEQDGPQHF. The CDR3 nucleotides read TGTGCCAGCAGCGTAGAACAAGACGGGCCCCAGCATTTT.

The chain couples TRBV6-4 to TRBJ2-2, with D unresolved. Germline loops: CDR1 MRHNA, CDR2 SNTAGT. V gave up 6 bases and J gave up 5 bases, with 10 bases separating them. The CDR3 spans 13 residues. This CDR3 reads CASRRLETGELFF. The CDR3 nucleotides are TGTGCCAGCAGAAGGCTGGAGACCGGGGAGCTGTTTTTT.

In the case of this clone: The sample contains more than one DNA sequence encoding this CDR3. The chain's CDR3 is CASSLTGGDTQYF. The CDR3 DNA reads TGTGCCAGCAGCTTAACGGGTGGGGATACGCAGTATTTT. The chain has TRBV7-3 and TRBJ2-3, with no clear D. Germline assignment: CDR1 SGHTA and CDR2 FQGTGA. V was trimmed by 0 bases and J by 6 bases, leaving 7 bases between them. The CDR3 loop spans 13 amino acids.